This T cell receptor beta chain emerged from a study of T cells after posttransplantation cyclophosphamide. V was shortened by 2 bases and J by 1 base, with 7 bases between the two germline ends. Germline loops: CDR1 SGHRS, CDR2 YFSETQ. The CDR3 covers 14 residues. Some clones are missing from TCRdb's copy, which holds only in-frame ones; the method was immunoSEQ multiplex PCR. The data show about 28,000 clones, roughly 89% seen once. Peripheral blood was collected from the related graft donor on the marrow donation day. Study-level results: Tissue-infiltrating T cells from skin or gut overlapped little with blood T cells. Recipient CMV seropositivity and CMV reactivation strongly tracked TRB clonality.

To note about this clone: The antigen remains unidentified.

This sequence joins TRBV5-1 and TRBJ1-3, with D possibly matching TRBD1 (6 bases). Sequenced input: PBMCs. This TCR came from a man aged 50 or older. The CDR3 coding sequence is TGCGCCAGCAGCTTTGGACAGTCTGGAAACACCATATATTTT. Translated, it gives CASSFGQSGNTIYF.